Presented here are 25 T cell receptor beta chains from one specimen sequenced in a study of blood T cell repertoires in COVID-19 (dated by TCRdb to the early 2020s). Libraries were constructed by the immunoSEQ multiplex PCR assay. TCRdb's version of the immuneACCESS table is confined to in-frame rearrangements and falls short of the full clone set. An unresolved V gene accounts for under half of the shortfall where checked; the remainder is of unknown origin. The sample yields 70,000 to 95,000 clones; around four fifths were counted once. The leading ten clones occupy about 12% of the sample. Sequenced: peripheral blood. Every receptor here comes from a woman in her 70s with active or convalescent COVID-19.

This clone was seen just once. CDR3 DNA: TGTGCCAGCAGCCAACGTTCAGTGGGGGGGGTGGTGTTCTTC. Its translation: CASSQRSVGGVVFF. The chain combines TRBV3-1 (or the pseudogene TRBV3-2) with TRBJ2-1; TRBD2 matches at 7 bases. The V gene's germline CDR1 is LGHDT and CDR2 YNNKEL (reference sequence). J gave up 15 bases and V 2 bases, and 13 bases lay outside the gene matches. This CDR3 is 14 amino acids long.

J is TRBJ1-1 and V is TRBV5-1; no firm D call. The germline V gene encodes CDR1 SGHRS and CDR2 YFSETQ. Trimming shortened V by 1 base and J by 0 bases, and 7 bases separated the two germline ends. The CDR3 has 14 amino acids. CDR3 sequence: CASSLTIMNTEAFF. CDR3 bases: TGCGCCAGCAGCTTGACAATCATGAACACTGAAGCTTTCTTT.

This sequence joins TRBV7-9 and TRBJ2-1; TRBD2 matches 14 bases. Per germline, CDR1 SEHNR and CDR2 FQNEAQ (reference sequence). This CDR3 contains 19 residues. Germline trimming cut 5 bases from V and 2 bases from J; bases unmatched to any gene: 11. CDR3 in amino acids: CASSAQPGLAGVTYNEQFF. The CDR3 region has the DNA TGTGCCAGCAGCGCCCAGCCGGGACTAGCGGGGGTTACCTACAATGAGCAGTTCTTC. The full variable domain, with the rest looked up from reference TRBV7-9 and TRBJ2-1, is DTGVSQNPRHKITKRGQNVTFRCDPISEHNRLYWYRQTLGQGPEFLTYFQNEAQLEKSRLLSDRFSAERPKGSFSTLEIQRTEQGDSAMYLCASSAQPGLAGVTYNEQFFGPGTRLTVL.

The V call is TRBV5-6, the J call TRBJ1-4; maybe TRBD1 (5 bases). The CDR3 runs to 13 residues. V shed 3 bases and J shed 5 bases, with 8 bases lying between them. Germline V gives CDR1 SGHDT, CDR2 YYEEEE. The CDR3 nucleotides are TGTGCCAGCAGCTGGGGCAGGAATGAAAAACTGTTTTTT. Its translation: CASSWGRNEKLFF.

The chain is built from TRBV7-8 and TRBJ1-2; D not certain. Trimming cost V 0 bases and J 5 bases, with 13 bases left between them. Germline V gene lookup returns CDR1 SGHVS and CDR2 FQNEAQ. The CDR3 sequence is 15 residues long. CDR3 loop: CASSLAIATGYGYTF. The CDR3 DNA follows: TGTGCCAGCAGCTTAGCGATAGCGACTGGATATGGCTACACCTTC.

The chain links TRBV19 to TRBJ2-3; TRBD2 aligns across 16 bases. Germline loops: CDR1 LNHDA, CDR2 SQIVND (reference sequence). V gave up 4 bases and J gave up 6 bases; unmatched junction bases: 1. This CDR3 has 15 amino acids. The DNA for the CDR3 is TGTGCCAGTAGTACGGGACTAGCGGGGGGGGATACGCAGTATTTT. Its translation is CASSTGLAGGDTQYF.

This clone was counted between two and nine times. The chain carries TRBV10-3 and TRBJ1-5; perhaps TRBD1 as D (6 bases). Germline-derived CDR1 and CDR2 are ENHRY and SYGVKD. V was cut by 0 bases and J by 11 bases, with 14 bases left in between. The CDR3 has 14 amino acids. The CDR3 region has the DNA TGTGCCATCAGTGAGTCAGGGGGGGGTGCGGCCCAGCATTTT. This encodes CAISESGGGAAQHF.

V and J are TRBV9 and TRBJ1-2, with 9 bases aligning to TRBD1. In germline, CDR1 is SGDLS, CDR2 YYNGEE. With 6 bases clipped from V and 4 bases from J, the junction kept 10 bases outside the gene matches. The CDR3 is made up of 15 amino acids. The DNA of the CDR3 is TGTGCCAGCAAATCCTCTACAGGGGGCGGCTATGGCTACACCTTC. Encoded protein: CASKSSTGGGYGYTF.

The chain uses TRBV5-1 and TRBJ1-4; D not resolved. Trimming shortened V by 5 bases and J by 6 bases, and 14 bases separated the two germline ends. The CDR3 covers 14 residues. Germline CDR1 SGHRS, CDR2 YFSETQ. CDR3: CASRLVYRDEKLFF. CDR3 nucleotide sequence: TGCGCCAGCAGACTCGTTTACCGAGATGAAAAACTGTTTTTT.

CDR3 sequence (DNA): TGTGCCAGTAAAGGGGACCAAGAGACCCAGTACTTC. It translates to CASKGDQETQYF. V usage is TRBV19 and J usage is TRBJ2-5; D perhaps matches TRBD1 (5 bases). Trimming left V 7 bases short and J 0 bases short, with 6 bases between. Germline CDR1 LNHDA, CDR2 SQIVND (reference sequence). The CDR3 runs 12 residues.

The chain recombines TRBV6-2 or TRBV6-3 with TRBJ1-1; perhaps TRBD1 as D (6 bases). The germline CDR1 and CDR2 sequences are MNHEY and SVGEGT. The CDR3 runs to 14 residues. V was cut by 4 bases and J by 7 bases, with 16 bases left in between. CDR3 coding DNA: TGTGCCAGCAGTTCCCAAGGGGGAGCGAGTGAAGCTTTCTTT. It translates to CASSSQGGASEAFF.

This chain uses TRBV6-1 with TRBJ2-7; 9 bases are shared with TRBD1. The germline CDR1 and CDR2 sequences are MNHNS and SASEGT. The CDR3 has 15 residues. J was trimmed by 6 bases and V by 3 bases; bases with no gene match: 9. CDR3 sequence reads: CASSESRTGAGEQYF. Written as DNA, the CDR3 is TGTGCCAGCAGTGAGAGCCGGACAGGGGCAGGCGAGCAGTACTTC.

The chain combines TRBV19 with TRBJ1-2, with a possible D match to TRBD1 (5 bases). Per germline, CDR1 LNHDA and CDR2 SQIVND (reference sequence). The CDR3 covers 13 residues. Trimming took off 7 bases at V and 3 bases at J, with 12 bases between the two ends. CDR3 amino acids: CASNRGEHYGYTF. CDR3 DNA sequence: TGTGCCAGTAACCGGGGGGAGCACTATGGCTACACCTTC.

The table lists this clone with a few counts. The chain couples TRBV6-5 to TRBJ1-5; 12 bases agree with TRBD1. The trim removed 8 bases at V and 6 bases at J, leaving 5 bases unmatched. The CDR3 contains 14 residues. Germline CDR1 and CDR2: MNHEY and SVGAGI. The DNA for the CDR3 is TGTGCCAGCGGGACAGGGGGCGAGGGTCAGCCCCAGCATTTT. Translated: CASGTGGEGQPQHF.

V gene TRBV18 combines with J gene TRBJ1-2; a possible D gene is TRBD1 (5 bases). V lost 1 base and J lost 6, with 9 bases in between. CDR3 length: 13 residues. Germline values: CDR1 KGHSH, CDR2 LQKENI. DNA for the CDR3: TGTGCCAGCTCACCACAACAGGTGGATGGCTACACCTTC. Translation: CASSPQQVDGYTF. Complete variable domain (other parts from reference TRBV18 and TRBJ1-2): NAGVMQNPRHLVRRRGQEARLRCSPMKGHSHVYWYRQLPEEGLKFMVYLQKENIIDESGMPKERFSAEFPKEGPSILRIQQVVRGDSAAYFCASSPQQVDGYTFGSGTRLTVV.

The chain uses TRBV24-1 and TRBJ2-3; D not certain. Germline lookup yields CDR1 KGHDR and CDR2 SFDVKD. Trimming took off 3 bases at V and 0 bases at J, with 9 bases between the two ends. The length of the CDR3 is 15 residues. DNA of the CDR3: TGTGCCACCAGTGATCAGACCGGGAGCACAGATACGCAGTATTTT. Translating it yields CATSDQTGSTDTQYF.

This chain joins TRBV11-2 and TRBJ2-2, with 7 positions matching TRBD1. Germline CDR1 reads SGHAT; CDR2 reads FQNNGV. V lost 7 bases, J lost 1 base, and 9 bases stayed unmatched. The CDR3 loop spans 16 amino acids. CDR3 bases: TGTGCCAGCACCACATGGAGGACAGGGAACACCGGGGAGCTGTTTTTT. As protein: CASTTWRTGNTGELFF.

As to this clone: Other nucleotide sequences in the sample specify the same CDR3. The chain uses TRBV24-1 and TRBJ2-3; 8 positions agree with TRBD1. Germline CDR1 reads KGHDR; CDR2 reads SFDVKD. Trimming cost V 3 bases and J 0 bases; bases outside gene matches: 4. The CDR3 sequence is 16 residues long. CDR3 DNA sequence: TGTGCCACCAGTGATCCGGGACAGGCCAGCACAGATACGCAGTATTTT. Protein: CATSDPGQASTDTQYF.

This chain joins TRBV9 and TRBJ2-1, with 8 bases that match TRBD1. The CDR3 is 17 residues long. Germline trimming cut 2 bases from V and 9 bases from J; bases unmatched to any gene: 16. The V gene's germline CDR1 is SGDLS and CDR2 YYNGEE. CDR3 bases: TGTGCCAGCAGCGTCGAATCCCGGGACAGGACGCACGGTGAGCAGTTCTTC. Residues: CASSVESRDRTHGEQFF.

This clone has more than one count but fewer than ten. This chain uses TRBV5-1 with TRBJ1-2, with D perhaps matching TRBD1 (6 bases). This CDR3 comprises 13 residues. Trimming removed 0 bases at V and 9 bases at J, with 12 bases between. Germline values: CDR1 SGHRS, CDR2 YFSETQ. CDR3 coding DNA: TGCGCCAGCAGCTTGGGTGGGGGCGAACGCTACACCTTC. This sequence encodes CASSLGGGERYTF.

V is TRBV15 and J is TRBJ1-4; perhaps TRBD1 as D (5 bases). This CDR3 contains 15 residues. Germline V gene sequence: CDR1 LNHNV, CDR2 YYDKDF (reference sequence). Trimming stripped 5 bases from V and 2 bases from J, with 12 bases between. CDR3 amino acids: CATSSRDSTNEKLFF. DNA for the CDR3: TGTGCCACCAGCTCTCGTGACAGCACTAATGAAAAACTGTTTTTT.

V gene TRBV7-9 combines with J gene TRBJ1-1, with 7 bases fitting TRBD1. Germline CDR1 and CDR2: SEHNR and FQNEAQ (reference sequence). This CDR3 is built from 14 residues. V shed 2 bases and J 4 bases; nucleotides not matched to a gene: 4. This CDR3 is CASSLTAGGTEAFF. The CDR3 DNA reads TGTGCCAGCAGCTTAACCGCAGGGGGCACTGAAGCTTTCTTT.

The chain recombines TRBV21-1 with TRBJ1-5. TRBV21-1 is labeled a pseudogene. The CDR3 sequence is 19 residues long. The CDR3 region has the DNA TGTGCCAGCAGCAAAAGGGTAGACGGGGAGTCCAAGTATGGACAGCCCCAGCATTTT. It is translated as CASSKRVDGESKYGQPQHF.

This clone was recorded a few times. V is TRBV18 and J is TRBJ2-2, with no clear D. Germline V gene lookup returns CDR1 KGHSH and CDR2 LQKENI. The CDR3 runs 13 residues. Trimming removed 2 bases from V and 6 bases from J, with 7 bases in between. The DNA for the CDR3 is TGTGCCAGCTCACCATACGAGGCCGGGGAGCTGTTTTTT. Residues: CASSPYEAGELFF.

V and J are TRBV4-2 and TRBJ1-5; weak D call: TRBD1 (5 bases). This CDR3 contains 15 residues. V was shortened by 1 base and J by 3 bases, with 10 bases between the two germline ends. CDR1 is LGHNA and CDR2 is YNFKEQ in the germline V gene. This chain's CDR3 is CASSQADSLNQPQHF. The CDR3 region has the DNA TGTGCCAGCAGCCAAGCTGACAGCCTCAATCAGCCCCAGCATTTT.